These 12 T cell receptor beta chains came from one sample sequenced in a study of shared clonotypes between healthy human individuals. Assay used: immunoSEQ multiplex PCR; TCRdb lists only in-frame clones, some missing. The table lists millions of clones, just over 90% of them singletons, with roughly 0.15% in the top ten. The sequenced material came from naive CD4+ T cells sorted from blood. Subset defined: CD45RA+ positively selected. The receptors originated from a young man in good health.

This chain connects TRBV6-1 to TRBJ2-5, with a tentative D call TRBD1 (6 bases). The CDR3 loop spans 12 amino acids. CDR1 is MNHNS, CDR2 SASEGT, per germline. V lost 7 bases, J lost 3 bases, and 9 bases lay in between. The CDR3 protein is CASTRGEETQYF. The CDR3 bases are TGTGCCAGCACCAGGGGAGAAGAGACCCAGTACTTC.

The count of this clone is one. The chain joins TRBV5-1 to TRBJ2-7; a weak D match, TRBD2 (6 bases). Per the germline V gene, CDR1 is SGHRS and CDR2 is YFSETQ. This CDR3 spans 15 amino acids. V was pared by 3 bases and J by 3 bases, with 16 bases between. The CDR3 region has the DNA TGCGCCAGCAGCTCCTTTGGGGGGAATGGCTACGAGCAGTACTTC. This gives the protein CASSSFGGNGYEQYF.

J is TRBJ1-2 and V is TRBV19, with D possibly being TRBD1 (5 bases). CDR3 size: 13 residues. Germline-derived CDR1 and CDR2 are LNHDA and SQIVND (reference sequence). V gave up 5 bases and J gave up 6 bases, with 13 bases separating them. CDR3 protein: CASSAPGSHGYTF. In DNA form, the CDR3 reads TGTGCCAGTAGTGCGCCAGGGTCCCATGGCTACACCTTC.

The V gene is TRBV2, the J gene TRBJ2-3; 8 bases line up with TRBD2. CDR1 SNHLY and CDR2 FYNNEI come from the germline V gene. The CDR3 consists of 16 residues. The J segment lost 5 bases and the V segment lost 1 base, leaving 8 bases of the junction unmatched. In DNA, the CDR3 is TGTGCCAGCAGTGAAGTAAGAGCGGGGGCGGGAGATACGCAGTATTTT. As protein: CASSEVRAGAGDTQYF.

DNA of the CDR3: TGTGCCAGCACTACCGGACAGGGGGACACTGAAGCTTTCTTT. It codes for CASTTGQGDTEAFF. The rearrangement uses TRBV6-5 and TRBJ1-1; 10 bases line up with TRBD1. The CDR3 totals 14 residues. The germline gives CDR1 MNHEY, CDR2 SVGAGI. V shed 7 bases and J 3 bases; nucleotides not matched to a gene: 5.

This chain links TRBV10-1 with TRBJ2-7; D could derive from TRBD1 or TRBD2 (6 bases each). V shed 3 bases and J shed 6 bases, with 21 bases lying between them. The CDR3 has 16 residues. Germline assignment: CDR1 WNHNN and CDR2 SYGVQD (reference sequence). CDR3 sequence reads: CASSDPAEAGGGEQYF. CDR3 sequence (DNA): TGCGCCAGCAGTGATCCGGCGGAGGCAGGAGGGGGCGAGCAGTACTTC.

In this sample, this clone turned up once. The same CDR3 arises from other DNA sequences in this sample as well. The chain joins TRBV28 to TRBJ1-1; 8 bases are a match to TRBD1. This CDR3 region has 15 residues. From germline, CDR1 is MDHEN and CDR2 SYDVKM. The V and J ends lost 2 bases and 2 bases, in that order; junction bases with no gene match: 4. The CDR3 loop reads CASSLVDRGNTEAFF. The CDR3 bases are TGTGCCAGCAGTTTAGTAGACAGGGGAAACACTGAAGCTTTCTTT.

CDR3 protein: CASCPSGANVLTF. The CDR3 DNA reads as TGTGCCAGCTGTCCATCCGGGGCCAACGTCCTGACTTTC. The chain links TRBV6-1 to TRBJ2-6; D is unclear. The V and J ends lost 8 bases and 4 bases respectively, with 9 bases between them. From germline, CDR1 is MNHNS and CDR2 SASEGT. This CDR3 region has 13 residues.

The chain employs TRBV10-3 and TRBJ2-5; TRBD1 is a possible D gene (6 bases). The CDR3 is 15 amino acids. Trimming shortened V by 10 bases and J by 2 bases, and 20 bases separated the two germline ends. Germline CDR1 reads ENHRY; CDR2 reads SYGVKD. The CDR3 loop is CATSKGDRGQETQYF. In nucleotides, the CDR3 is TGTGCCACCTCGAAGGGGGATCGTGGGCAAGAGACCCAGTACTTC.

The chain combines TRBV7-6 with TRBJ2-1; D remains ambiguous. This CDR3 region has 15 residues. Looked up from germline, CDR1 is SGHVS and CDR2 is FNYEAQ. V shed 1 base and J shed 0 bases, with 7 bases lying between them. CDR3 nucleotide sequence: TGTGCCAGCAGCTTAGGGACGCCCTCCTACAATGAGCAGTTCTTC. Its translation is CASSLGTPSYNEQFF.

This clone was seen only once. This CDR3 is also generated by other DNA sequences in the sample. The rearrangement joins TRBV5-4 to TRBJ1-2; D possibly corresponds to TRBD1 (5 bases). Germline-derived CDR1 and CDR2 are SGHNT and YYREEE (reference sequence). The CDR3 is 14 residues long. V was pared by 4 bases and J by 0 bases, with 10 bases between. The CDR3, as DNA: TGTGCCAGCAGCCTTGCGGGGGCTAACTATGGCTACACCTTC. The encoded protein is CASSLAGANYGYTF.

V usage is TRBV5-1 and J usage is TRBJ2-5, with 13 bases identical to TRBD2. The germline gives CDR1 SGHRS, CDR2 YFSETQ. With 5 bases clipped from V and 0 bases from J, the junction kept 4 bases outside the gene matches. The CDR3 is made up of 16 amino acids. As DNA, the CDR3 is TGCGCCAGCAGTCCAGGGACTAGCGGGGACCAAGAGACCCAGTACTTC. It is translated as CASSPGTSGDQETQYF.